Presented here are 8 T cell receptor beta chains from one specimen sequenced in a study of T cells after yellow fever vaccination. Using its own MiXCR run on the 5' RACE reads, TCRdb lists one record per CDR3 protein. The table includes a few hundred thousand distinct CDR3 sequences, approximately 3.8% detected once. The sequences come from PBMCs, collected on the day of the yellow fever booster vaccination. These receptors originate from a young man who received the YFV17D yellow fever vaccine.

This clonotype was counted many times. J is TRBJ1-1 and V is TRBV20-1; no clear D. This CDR3 has 13 amino acids. V lost 6 bases and J 1 base, leaving 12 bases between the germline ends. Germline V lookup: CDR1 DFQATT, CDR2 SNEGSKA (reference sequence). This CDR3 reads CSAPAAANTEAFF. In nucleotides, the CDR3 is TGCAGTGCCCCGGCAGCTGCGAACACTGAAGCTTTCTTT.

This clonotype has ten or more counts. This chain joins TRBV12-3 or TRBV12-4 and TRBJ2-2; tentative D call: TRBD1 (5 bases). V lost 5 bases and J 6 bases, leaving 10 bases between the germline ends. The CDR3 loop spans 13 amino acids. For the CDR3, the DNA is TGTGCCAGCAGTATACAAGGGGCCGGGGAGCTGTTTTTT. It codes for CASSIQGAGELFF.

The chain recombines TRBV29-1 with TRBJ2-3; 12 bases line up with TRBD2. CDR1 SQVTM and CDR2 ANQGSEA come from the germline V gene. The CDR3 totals 16 residues. With 1 base clipped from V and 4 bases from J, the junction kept 6 bases outside the gene matches. CDR3 sequence: CSVEGTSGEVADTQYF. The CDR3 DNA follows: TGCAGCGTTGAAGGGACTAGCGGGGAGGTGGCAGATACGCAGTATTTT.

This clonotype has at least ten counts. The V and J genes are TRBV20-1 and TRBJ2-7; TRBD1 aligns across 7 bases. The CDR3 sequence is 13 residues long. The trim removed 5 bases at V and 4 bases at J, leaving 8 bases unmatched. Germline V gene lookup returns CDR1 DFQATT and CDR2 SNEGSKA (reference sequence). DNA of the CDR3: TGCAGTGCTGCTGGGACAGAATTTTACGAGCAGTACGTC. Translating gives CSAAGTEFYEQYV.

This clonotype appeared many times. DNA for the CDR3: TGTGCCAGCAGCCCAAGCTCCTACGAGCAGTACTTC. Protein: CASSPSSYEQYF. The V call is TRBV7-2, the J call TRBJ2-7; unclear D gene. Germline V gene sequence: CDR1 SGHTA, CDR2 FQGNSA. CDR3 length: 12 residues. V lost 5 bases, J lost 0 bases, and 5 bases lay in between.

This clonotype has ten or more counts. The chain recombines TRBV23-1 with TRBJ2-3; TRBD1 matches at 8 bases. TRBV23-1 is given ORF status, its function remaining uncertain. The CDR3 consists of 19 residues. J lost 2 bases, V lost 4 bases, and 17 bases had no gene match. As DNA, the CDR3 is TGCGCCAGCAGTCTCTGGGGGCAGGGGGCGCGACGGTTCACAGATACGCAGTATTTT. This gives the protein CASSLWGQGARRFTDTQYF.

At least ten counts were recorded for this clonotype. The CDR3 loop reads CASSLAAGGHYEQYF. CDR3 sequence (DNA): TGCGCCAGCAGCTTGGCGGCAGGGGGCCACTACGAGCAGTACTTC. The genes are TRBV5-1 and TRBJ2-7, with 8 positions matching TRBD1. After removal of 0 bases from V and 3 bases from J, the junction contained 5 bases not matched to a gene. Germline V gene sequence: CDR1 SGHRS, CDR2 YFSETQ. The CDR3 consists of 15 residues.

This clonotype occurred many times. The genes are TRBV20-1 and TRBJ2-5, with 9 nucleotides matching TRBD2. Losses at the gene ends were 1 base for V and 7 bases for J; bases not matched to a gene: 7. There are 14 residues in the CDR3. From germline, CDR1 is DFQATT and CDR2 SNEGSKA (reference sequence). The chain's CDR3 is CSARGSSGEWTQYF. The CDR3 DNA sequence: TGCAGTGCTAGAGGTTCTAGCGGGGAGTGGACCCAGTACTTC.